These 21 T cell receptor beta chains were sequenced from one sample in a study of tumor and adjacent non-tumor tissue in lung cancer. TCRbeta libraries were built with three rounds of nested PCR, modified from ARM-PCR. Via MiXCR, TCRdb re-called the multiplex PCR reads, giving one row per CDR3 protein. The sample consists of some 200,000 distinct CDR3 sequences, roughly 70% of them appearing once. RNA was extracted from bulk tissue without any cell sorting. Specimen: lung tumor tissue. These receptors all come from a man aged 55 to 70 with non-small cell lung cancer.

V usage is TRBV7-3 and J usage is TRBJ2-1, with a possible D match to TRBD1 (6 bases). Germline-derived CDR1 and CDR2 are SGHTA and FQGTGA. The CDR3 loop spans 13 amino acids. V was trimmed by 5 bases and J by 6 bases, leaving 11 bases between them. The CDR3 loop is CASSPSRGNEQFF. CDR3 DNA: TGTGCCAGCAGCCCGTCCAGGGGCAATGAGCAGTTCTTC. The full variable domain, rest sourced from reference TRBV7-3 and TRBJ2-1, is GAGVSQTPSNKVTEKGKYVELRCDPISGHTALYWYRQSLGQGPEFLIYFQGTGAADDSGLPNDRFFAVRPEGSVSTLKIQRTERGDSAVYLCASSPSRGNEQFFGPGTRLTVL.

Comment on this clonotype: A junction boundary mismatches the germline segment, possibly from a read error. The gene calls are TRBV6-6 and TRBJ2-7; no definite D call. CDR3 size: 12 residues. Germline V gives CDR1 MNHNY, CDR2 SVGAGI (reference sequence). CDR3 loop: CASDGSSYEQYF. The CDR3 region has the DNA TGTGCCAGCGATGGGTCTTCCTACGAGCAGTACTTT.

A note on this clonotype: Since a much larger clone is just one base distant, this may be a read error. The rearrangement uses TRBV6-1 and TRBJ2-1, with a possible D match to TRBD2 (5 bases). Germline CDR1 MNHNS, CDR2 SASEGT. V was trimmed by 4 bases and J by 7 bases, leaving 11 bases between them. The CDR3 is 13 residues long. The chain's CDR3 is CASSVQRVNEQFF. The CDR3 region has the DNA TGTGCCAGCAGTGTTCAGAGGGTAAATGAGCAGTTCTTC.

A remark on this clonotype: This CDR3 is missing its conserved last phenylalanine or tryptophan, likely due to a read error. V and J are TRBV29-1 and TRBJ2-3; D remains ambiguous. CDR1 SQVTM and CDR2 ANQGSEA come from the germline V gene. Trimming took off 3 bases at V and 4 bases at J, with 8 bases between the two ends. The CDR3 has 12 residues. CDR3 protein: CSVDRGADTQYY. Written as DNA, the CDR3 is TGCAGCGTTGATCGTGGCGCAGATACGCAGTATTAT.

The sample holds a few counts of this clonotype. The CDR3 DNA follows: TGTGCCAGCAGTTTATCTCAGCTAGCGGGAGGCAACGATGAGCAGTTCTTC. Translating gives CASSLSQLAGGNDEQFF. The chain carries TRBV11-1 and TRBJ2-1; 11 nucleotides align to TRBD2. CDR3 size: 17 residues. After removal of 6 bases from V and 8 bases from J, the junction contained 15 bases not matched to a gene. Germline assignment: CDR1 SGHAT and CDR2 FQDESV (reference sequence). The whole variable domain, filled in from reference TRBV11-1 and TRBJ2-1, reads EAEVAQSPRYKITEKSQAVAFWCDPISGHATLYWYRQILGQGPELLVQFQDESVVDDSQLPKDRFSAERLKGVDSTLKIQPAELGDSAMYLCASSLSQLAGGNDEQFFGPGTRLTVL.

To note about this clonotype: One junction end does not reproduce the germline sequence, and a read error may be involved. The chain couples TRBV5-1 to TRBJ2-5; TRBD1 is a possible D gene (5 bases). Germline lookup yields CDR1 SGHRS and CDR2 YFSETQ. This CDR3 has 15 residues. The CDR3 DNA is TGCGCCAGCAGCTTGGATCCCAGGGCAGAAGAGACCCAGCACTTC. Translating it yields CASSLDPRAEETQHF.

As concerns this clonotype: An end of the junction differs from the germline gene, which may be a read error. The V call is TRBV11-2, the J call TRBJ2-5; D gene ambiguous. CDR3 length: 13 amino acids. Per germline, CDR1 SGHAT and CDR2 FQNNGV. The CDR3: CTSSGQPQETQYF. The DNA of the CDR3 is TGTACCAGCAGTGGGCAGCCGCAAGAGACCCAGTACTTC. The full variable domain, with the rest looked up from reference TRBV11-2 and TRBJ2-5, is EAGVAQSPRYKIIEKRQSVAFWCNPISGHATLYWYQQILGQGPKLLIQFQNNGVVDDSQLPKDRFSAERLKGVDSTLKIQPAKLEDSAVYLCTSSGQPQETQYFGPGTRLLVL.

This clonotype has a count of ten or more. This chain connects TRBV20-1 to TRBJ2-7; 7 bases match TRBD1. The CDR3 is 16 amino acids. Losses at the gene ends were 0 bases for V and 5 bases for J; bases not matched to a gene: 13. Germline CDR1 and CDR2: DFQATT and SNEGSKA (reference sequence). DNA of the CDR3: TGCAGTGCTAGAGATCTTAGGAGACAGGGTGTCCACGAGCAGTACTTC. Translating it yields CSARDLRRQGVHEQYF.

Note on this clonotype: A read error is likely, as this CDR3 ends without the conserved phenylalanine or tryptophan. The CDR3 loop is CASSILTSGRFNEQFY. The CDR3 DNA sequence: TGTGCTAGCAGCATACTGACTAGCGGGAGGTTTAATGAGCAGTTCTAC. V and J are TRBV11-2 and TRBJ2-1; TRBD2 aligns across 13 bases. The CDR3 covers 16 residues. CDR1 is SGHAT and CDR2 is FQNNGV in the germline V gene.

The chain couples TRBV6-1 to TRBJ2-3; 10 nucleotides agree with TRBD2. This CDR3 region has 15 residues. Germline CDR1 and CDR2: MNHNS and SASEGT. V was clipped by 11 bases and J by 12 bases; unmatched bases: 20. Here the CDR3 DNA reads TGTGCCCTCTCGGCGGTAGCGGGGGGATCAGATATACAGTATTTT. As protein: CALSAVAGGSDIQYF.

Of note for this clonotype: One base away lies a much larger clone, so this may be a sequencing read error. The chain employs TRBV20-1 and TRBJ2-7; D might be TRBD2 (6 bases). The J call may be wrong; the DNA end is better matched by TRBJ2-1. There are 14 residues in the CDR3. Germline V CDR1 and CDR2: DFQATT, SNEGSKA (reference sequence). CDR3 in DNA: TGCAGTGCTAGAGTGGGCGGGAAGGGTCTCGAGCAGTTCTTC. Translating gives CSARVGGKGLEQFF.

In the case of this clonotype: The junction departs from the called germline gene at one end, perhaps through a read error. This chain joins TRBV6-5 and TRBJ2-2, with 11 bases lining up with TRBD2. This CDR3 spans 17 amino acids. From germline, CDR1 is MNHEY and CDR2 SVGAGI. CDR3 protein: CASSRIRLAGRTGDLFF. CDR3 DNA: TGTGCCAGCAGCCGTATTCGACTAGCGGGACGCACCGGGGATCTGTTTTTT.

The count of this clonotype is one. A clone one base away is much larger, so this may be a read error. CDR3 nucleotide sequence: TGTGCCAACAACCCACGGGCAACTAATGAAAAACTGTTTTTT. Translation gives CANNPRATNEKLFF. The rearrangement links TRBV6-1 to TRBJ1-4; D is ambiguous. The CDR3 sequence is 14 residues long. The V and J ends lost 10 bases and 0 bases respectively, with 12 bases between them. Germline values: CDR1 MNHNS, CDR2 SASEGT.

Regarding this clonotype: A read error may produce the germline difference seen at one junction end. V usage is TRBV20-1 and J usage is TRBJ2-3; 8 nucleotides agree with TRBD2. The CDR3 extends over 15 amino acids. Germline V CDR1 and CDR2: DFQATT, SNEGSKA (reference sequence). CDR3 sequence reads: CNARDPSGRPDTQYF. CDR3 DNA sequence: TGCAATGCTAGAGATCCCAGCGGGAGACCAGATACGCAGTATTTT.

On this clonotype itself: A read error may account for a junction end that differs from germline. In nucleotides, the CDR3 is TGCAGTGCTAGCCAGGGGGCTAACATCGGGGATCTGTTTTTT. It yields the protein CSASQGANIGDLFF. V gene TRBV20-1 combines with J gene TRBJ2-2, with TRBD1 identical over 8 bases. CDR1 is DFQATT and CDR2 is SNEGSKA in the germline V gene (reference sequence). This CDR3 spans 14 amino acids.

Of note for this clonotype: At one end the junction does not follow the germline gene, possibly because of a read error. This sequence joins TRBV7-9 and TRBJ2-7; 8 positions match TRBD1. CDR1 is SEHNR and CDR2 is FQNEAQ in the germline V gene (reference sequence). The CDR3 totals 15 residues. CDR3 nucleotides: TGTACCAGCAGCCCTCAGGATTCGACAGGGGAGAAGCAGTACTTC. This translates into CTSSPQDSTGEKQYF.

This clonotype came up a few times. Given a much more abundant clone one base away, this may be a read error. The chain uses TRBV11-3 and TRBJ2-2; no reliable D call. The CDR3 loop spans 14 amino acids. Germline lookup yields CDR1 SGHNT and CDR2 YENEEA. The CDR3, as DNA: TGTGCCAACAGCGTTGGGTCGAACACCGGGGAGCTGTTTTTT. Amino acid sequence: CANSVGSNTGELFF.

Details on this clonotype: A much bigger clone sits one base away, suggesting this may be a read error. This chain links TRBV20-1 with TRBJ2-5, with 8 nucleotides matching TRBD2. Germline CDR1 is DFQATT and CDR2 is SNEGSKA (reference sequence). This CDR3 has 15 residues. DNA of the CDR3: TGCTGTGCTAGAGATATCGGGAGGGGGGAAGAGACCCAGTACTTC. It specifies CCARDIGRGEETQYF.

This clonotype was counted at least ten times. V and J are TRBV20-1 and TRBJ2-4; 14 positions match TRBD2. V trimming: 6 bases; J trimming: 0 bases; junction bases outside the gene matches: 13. The germline V gene has CDR1 DFQATT and CDR2 SNEGSKA (reference sequence). This CDR3 has 19 residues. DNA of the CDR3: TGCAGTGCGGGCCCACCGGGACTAGCGGGAGTAAAAGCCAAAAACATTCAGTACTTC. Its protein product is CSAGPPGLAGVKAKNIQYF.

In the case of this clonotype: An end of the junction differs from the germline gene, which may be a read error. The genes are TRBV6-2 or TRBV6-3 and TRBJ2-7; 7 bases are shared with TRBD2. CDR3 length: 15 residues. Germline V lookup: CDR1 MNHEY, CDR2 SVGEGT. Written as DNA, the CDR3 is TGTACCAGTAGAGAGGGGTGGGAGGGCCTCTACGAGCAGTACTTC. It is translated as CTSREGWEGLYEQYF.

As concerns this clonotype: Lacking the conserved final phenylalanine or tryptophan, this CDR3 likely reflects a read error. V is TRBV12-3 or TRBV12-4 and J is TRBJ1-1; 8 nucleotides align to TRBD1. This CDR3 is built from 15 residues. J lost 1 base, V lost 5 bases, and 6 bases had no gene match. The CDR3 DNA reads TGTGCCAGCAGTGCCCGACAGGGGAAGAACACTGAAGCTTTCCTT. Its translation: CASSARQGKNTEAFL.